What follows are 20 T cell receptor beta chains derived from one specimen sequenced in a study of T-cell reconstitution after alpha-beta-depleted transplantation in children. Construction of the TCRbeta library involved unique molecular identifiers. TCRdb itself ran the PCR reads through MiXCR, one entry per CDR3 protein. The table has about a million distinct CDR3 sequences, roughly 29% seen once; the top ten hold roughly 30%. This material consisted of PBMCs, mostly from graft donor cells, taken 360 days after TCRalphabeta/CD19-depleted stem cell transplant. These receptors originate from a boy younger than two who had a stem cell transplant for SCID, so the T cells may come from the graft donor.

This clonotype was detected once. The final CDR3 position lacks the conserved phenylalanine or tryptophan, pointing to a likely read error. V and J are TRBV7-2 and TRBJ1-1; D not resolved. Germline V gives CDR1 SGHTA, CDR2 FQGNSA. The CDR3 totals 14 residues. V was shortened by 2 bases and J by 11 bases, with 18 bases between the two germline ends. The CDR3 here is CASSLLVVARWAFY. CDR3 bases: TGTGCCAGCAGCTTATTGGTCGTCGCGAGGTGGGCTTTCTAT.

The chain employs TRBV4-1 and TRBJ2-3; D possibly corresponds to TRBD2 (5 bases). Deletions cut 3 bases from V and 4 bases from J, with 17 bases between. Per germline, CDR1 MGHRA and CDR2 YSYEKL. The CDR3 runs to 16 residues. Here the CDR3 DNA reads TGCGCCAGCAGCCAGGCCGCGGGCAGAAGATCAGATACGCAGTATTTT. It codes for CASSQAAGRRSDTQYF.

This clonotype occurred many times. V usage is TRBV29-1 and J usage is TRBJ2-3, with 11 bases matching TRBD2. V lost 6 bases, J lost 3 bases, and 8 bases stayed unmatched. Germline values: CDR1 SQVTM, CDR2 ANQGSEA. The CDR3 has 15 amino acids. Written as DNA, the CDR3 is TGCAGCGTCGAGGGGGGGACTAGCGGTACAGATACGCAGTATTTT. It is translated as CSVEGGTSGTDTQYF.

CDR3 DNA: TGTGCCAGCAGCTTTAAACTAGCGGGGGCCCCCTCATACAATGAGCAGTTCTTC. Protein: CASSFKLAGAPSYNEQFF. This sequence joins TRBV5-6 and TRBJ2-1; 11 bases agree with TRBD2. The germline CDR1 and CDR2 sequences are SGHDT and YYEEEE. The CDR3 spans 18 residues. V lost 2 bases, J lost 4 bases, and 11 bases stayed unmatched.

The chain joins TRBV20-1 to TRBJ2-1, with D unclear. CDR3 size: 11 residues. Trimming removed 5 bases at V and 9 bases at J, with 11 bases between. CDR1 is DFQATT, CDR2 SNEGSKA, per germline (reference sequence). The CDR3 protein is CSAAPRFEQFF. For the CDR3, the DNA is TGCAGTGCTGCGCCACGTTTTGAGCAGTTCTTC.

The table lists this clonotype with a few counts. J is TRBJ1-6 and V is TRBV29-1, with 8 bases lining up with TRBD1. The J segment lost 6 bases and the V segment lost 5 bases, leaving 3 bases of the junction unmatched. The CDR3 covers 13 residues. CDR1 is SQVTM, CDR2 ANQGSEA, per germline. The CDR3 reads CSVSGGSNSPLHF. Here the CDR3 DNA reads TGCAGCGTTTCAGGGGGCAGTAATTCACCCCTCCACTTT. Full variable domain (missing parts from reference TRBV29-1 and TRBJ1-6): SAVISQKPSRDICQRGTSLTIQCQVDSQVTMMFWYRQQPGQSLTLIATANQGSEATYESGFVIDKFPISRPNLTFSTLTVSNMSPEDSSIYLCSVSGGSNSPLHFGNGTRLTVT.

This clonotype was observed a few times. J is TRBJ1-1 and V is TRBV5-1; the D is unclear. The CDR3 loop spans 16 amino acids. Trimming took 0 bases from V and 5 from J, leaving 17 bases between them. From germline, CDR1 is SGHRS and CDR2 YFSETQ. The CDR3 region is CASSLELGITGTEAFF. CDR3 nucleotide sequence: TGCGCCAGCAGCTTGGAGTTGGGGATCACGGGAACTGAAGCTTTCTTT.

This clonotype was detected a few times. CDR3: CSARDRLAGGAGKTQYF. The CDR3 nucleotides are TGCAGTGCTAGAGATCGCCTAGCGGGGGGGGCGGGGAAGACCCAGTACTTC. The gene calls are TRBV20-1 and TRBJ2-5; 12 nucleotides align to TRBD2. V shed 0 bases and J 6 bases; nucleotides not matched to a gene: 11. The CDR3 runs 17 residues. Germline CDR1 DFQATT, CDR2 SNEGSKA (reference sequence).

This clonotype appeared a few times. This chain joins TRBV4-3 and TRBJ2-3, with D unresolved. This CDR3 is 16 amino acids long. Per the germline V gene, CDR1 is LGHNA and CDR2 is YSLEER. V was pared by 1 base and J by 2 bases, with 13 bases between. CDR3 residues: CASSQVSGRNTDTQYF. The CDR3 nucleotides are TGCGCCAGCAGCCAAGTTTCAGGACGCAACACAGATACGCAGTATTTT.

This chain's CDR3 is CASRLRLDTDTQYF. In DNA form, the CDR3 reads TGTGCCAGCAGGCTAAGACTGGACACAGATACGCAGTATTTT. J is TRBJ2-3 and V is TRBV27; D not resolved. The CDR3 runs 14 residues. Germline CDR1 and CDR2: MNHEY and SMNVEV (reference sequence). V shed 6 bases and J shed 2 bases, with 12 bases lying between them.

There are a few counts of this clonotype. The gene calls are TRBV4-3 and TRBJ2-5; D unclear. Germline CDR1 is LGHNA and CDR2 is YSLEER. The CDR3 is 14 residues long. V dropped 0 bases and J dropped 1 base, with 6 bases sitting between them. The CDR3 sequence is CASSQDSTQETQYF. Here the CDR3 DNA reads TGCGCCAGCAGCCAAGACTCAACCCAAGAGACCCAGTACTTC.

In this sample, this clonotype turned up once. The J gene is TRBJ2-7, the V gene TRBV5-5, with D tentatively TRBD1 (6 bases). V was pared by 0 bases and J by 5 bases, with 12 bases between. This CDR3 region has 14 residues. Germline V gives CDR1 SGHKS, CDR2 YYEKEE (reference sequence). In DNA, the CDR3 is TGTGCCAGCAGCTTGGATAACAGGGCCCACGAGCAGTACTTC. Translating it yields CASSLDNRAHEQYF.

In this sample, this clonotype turned up a few times. The chain employs TRBV6-2 or TRBV6-3 and TRBJ1-2; no firm D call. CDR3 length: 14 amino acids. Germline V gives CDR1 MNHEY, CDR2 SVGEGT. V was shortened by 6 bases and J by 9 bases, with 20 bases between the two germline ends. Here the CDR3 reads CASRNPARTQSYTF. The CDR3 coding sequence is TGTGCCAGCAGGAATCCCGCCAGGACCCAAAGCTACACCTTC.

This chain joins TRBV5-1 and TRBJ2-3, with D perhaps matching TRBD1 or TRBD2 (7 bases each). Deletions cut 5 bases from V and 4 bases from J, with 17 bases between. Germline V lookup: CDR1 SGHRS, CDR2 YFSETQ. CDR3 length: 15 residues. CDR3 in DNA: TGCGCCAGCAGTCTACAGGGAGGGGGCGCAGATACGCAGTATTTT. Translating it yields CASSLQGGGADTQYF.

This clonotype was detected a few times. This sequence joins TRBV29-1 and TRBJ1-1; no clear D gene. This CDR3 comprises 15 residues. Trimming left V 2 bases short and J 1 base short, with 14 bases between. Germline values: CDR1 SQVTM, CDR2 ANQGSEA. The CDR3 DNA sequence: TGCAGCGTTGAAATAACTAGGAGGGAGAACACTGAAGCTTTCTTT. Amino acids: CSVEITRRENTEAFF.

The chain joins TRBV20-1 to TRBJ2-3; 16 bases are a match to TRBD2. Losses at the gene ends were 0 bases for V and 3 bases for J; bases not matched to a gene: 12. The CDR3 loop spans 20 amino acids. Germline values: CDR1 DFQATT, CDR2 SNEGSKA (reference sequence). The CDR3 loop reads CSARDPGTSGGALITDTQYF. CDR3 nucleotide sequence: TGCAGTGCTAGAGATCCCGGGACTAGCGGGGGGGCCCTTATTACAGATACGCAGTATTTT.

The rearrangement joins TRBV5-6 to TRBJ2-1; 7 bases align to TRBD2. The ends lost 6 bases at V and 4 bases at J; junction bases unmatched: 10. This CDR3 has 15 amino acids. Germline-derived CDR1 and CDR2 are SGHDT and YYEEEE. DNA for the CDR3: TGTGCCAGCAACCCATGGGGGGGTGGGTACAATGAGCAGTTCTTC. The encoded protein is CASNPWGGGYNEQFF.

This clonotype was counted only a few times. This sequence joins TRBV5-1 and TRBJ2-3, with D possibly TRBD1 on 6 matching bases. The CDR3 has 14 residues. Trimming took 5 bases from V and 0 from J, leaving 10 bases between them. From germline, CDR1 is SGHRS and CDR2 YFSETQ. The CDR3 DNA reads as TGCGCCAGCAGAGCTGGACAGAGCACAGATACGCAGTATTTT. Protein: CASRAGQSTDTQYF.

The chain has TRBV20-1 and TRBJ1-4; D possibly corresponds to TRBD1 (5 bases). The CDR3 runs to 14 residues. The V gene's germline CDR1 is DFQATT and CDR2 SNEGSKA (reference sequence). V lost 2 bases and J lost 8, with 15 bases in between. CDR3 region: CSARRGAGGEKLFF. CDR3 DNA sequence: TGCAGTGCTAGAAGAGGGGCAGGAGGGGAAAAACTGTTTTTT.

This clonotype was detected a few times. J is TRBJ2-2 and V is TRBV9; D may be TRBD1 (6 bases). With 4 bases removed from V and 3 bases from J, the gap between germline ends came to 10 bases. Germline V gives CDR1 SGDLS, CDR2 YYNGEE. The CDR3 spans 14 residues. As DNA, the CDR3 is TGTGCCAGCAGCTTTCACAGGGACACCGGGGAGCTGTTTTTT. Translated: CASSFHRDTGELFF.